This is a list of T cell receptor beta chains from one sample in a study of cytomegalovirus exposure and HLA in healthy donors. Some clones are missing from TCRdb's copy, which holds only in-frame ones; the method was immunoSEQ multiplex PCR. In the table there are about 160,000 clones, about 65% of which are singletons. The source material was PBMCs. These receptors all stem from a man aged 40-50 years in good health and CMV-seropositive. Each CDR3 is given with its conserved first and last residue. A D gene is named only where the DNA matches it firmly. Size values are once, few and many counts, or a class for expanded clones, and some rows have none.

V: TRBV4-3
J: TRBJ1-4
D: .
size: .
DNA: TGCGCCAGCAGCCTATCCAGGGGAGAAAAACTGTTTTTT
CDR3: CASSLSRGEKLFF

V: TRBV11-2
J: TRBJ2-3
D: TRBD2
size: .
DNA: TGTGCCAGCAGCGGTGGACTAGCTAGCACAGATACGCAGTATTTT
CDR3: CASSGGLASTDTQYF

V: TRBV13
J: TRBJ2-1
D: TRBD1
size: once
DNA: TGTGCCAGCAGCTTAACGGGACAGGCCTACAATGAGCAGTTCTTC
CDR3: CASSLTGQAYNEQFF

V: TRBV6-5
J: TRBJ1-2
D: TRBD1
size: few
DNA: TGTGCCAGCAGCGAAACAGGGGAGGTCTATGGCTACACCTTC
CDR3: CASSETGEVYGYTF

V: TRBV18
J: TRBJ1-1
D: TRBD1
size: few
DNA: TGTGCCAGCTCGACAGGGGGGCCCAACACTGAAGCTTTCTTT
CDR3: CASSTGGPNTEAFF

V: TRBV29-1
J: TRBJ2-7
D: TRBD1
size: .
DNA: TGCAGCGTGGCCGGACAGGGCGAGCAGTACTTC
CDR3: CSVAGQGEQYF

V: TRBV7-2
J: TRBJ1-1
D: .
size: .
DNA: TGTGCCAGCAGCTTAGGATTCTTTGGGGGGGTCACTGAAGCTTTCTTT
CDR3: CASSLGFFGGVTEAFF

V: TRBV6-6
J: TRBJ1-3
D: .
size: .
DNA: TGTGCCAGCAGTGACTTAGCCGCCGGGAGCACCATATATTTT
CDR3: CASSDLAAGSTIYF

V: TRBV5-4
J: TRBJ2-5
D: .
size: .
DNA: TGTGCCAGCAGCTTGAGCGGGCCGGGCTACCCGGAGACCCAGTACTTC
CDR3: CASSLSGPGYPETQYF

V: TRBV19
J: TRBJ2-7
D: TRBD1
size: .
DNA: TGTGCCAGTAGCCAAGGGGACAGCCGCTACGAGCAGTACTTC
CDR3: CASSQGDSRYEQYF

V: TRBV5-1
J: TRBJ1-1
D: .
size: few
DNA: TGCGCCAGCAGCTTGTCCCTATCCAACACTGAAGCTTTCTTT
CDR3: CASSLSLSNTEAFF

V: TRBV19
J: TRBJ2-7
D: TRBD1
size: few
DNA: TGTGCCAGTTCGGACAGGGGCTACGAGCAGTACTTC
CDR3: CASSDRGYEQYF

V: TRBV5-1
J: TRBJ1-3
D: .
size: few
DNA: TGCGCCAGCAGCTTGGGGGCCCTATATTCTGGAAACACCATATATTTT
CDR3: CASSLGALYSGNTIYF

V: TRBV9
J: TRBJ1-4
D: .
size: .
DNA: TGTGCCAGCACAAACCCAGGGGTCGAAAAACTGTTTTTT
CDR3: CASTNPGVEKLFF

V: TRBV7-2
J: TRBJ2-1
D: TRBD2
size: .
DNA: TGTGCCAGCACCCTGTCCACGGGGGGATCCCAGTTCTTC
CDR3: CASTLSTGGSQFF

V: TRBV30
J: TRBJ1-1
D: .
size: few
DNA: TGTGCCTGGAGTCCCGTCACTGAAGCTTTCTTT
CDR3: CAWSPVTEAFF

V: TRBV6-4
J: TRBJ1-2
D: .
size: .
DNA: TGTGCCAGCAGTGACTCAGGCAGGCCTTATGGCTACACCTTC
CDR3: CASSDSGRPYGYTF

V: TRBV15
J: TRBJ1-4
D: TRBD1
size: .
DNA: TGTGCCTCACAGGGGGCTGGGGAAAAACTGTTTTTT
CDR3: CASQGAGEKLFF

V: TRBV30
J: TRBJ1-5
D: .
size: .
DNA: TGTGCCTGGGCGGCTACCCCACATCAGCCCCAGCATTTT
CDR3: CAWAATPHQPQHF

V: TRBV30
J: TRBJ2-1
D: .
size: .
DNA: TGTGCCTGGATACAGGGCAATGAGCAGTTCTTC
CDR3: CAWIQGNEQFF

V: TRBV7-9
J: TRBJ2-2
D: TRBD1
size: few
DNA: TGTGCCAGCAGGGGACAGGGGGCGAACACCGGGGAGCTGTTTTTT
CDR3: CASRGQGANTGELFF

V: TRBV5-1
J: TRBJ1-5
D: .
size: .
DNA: TGCGCCAGCAGGCTGGATGGTTCGGGTAGTCATCAGCCCCAGCATTTT
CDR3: CASRLDGSGSHQPQHF

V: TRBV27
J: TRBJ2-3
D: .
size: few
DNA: TGTGCCAGCAGTTTTGGACTTTTCACAGATACGCAGTATTTT
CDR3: CASSFGLFTDTQYF

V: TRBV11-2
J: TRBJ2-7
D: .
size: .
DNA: TGTGCCAGCAGCATTTACAGGACAGAGGCCTACGAGCAGTACTTC
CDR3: CASSIYRTEAYEQYF

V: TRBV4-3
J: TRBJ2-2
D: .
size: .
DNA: TGCGCCAGCAGCCAGACAGGGAACACCGGGGAGCTGTTTTTT
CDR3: CASSQTGNTGELFF

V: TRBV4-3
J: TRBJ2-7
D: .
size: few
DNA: TGCGCCAGCAGCCAAGACTGGAGAACCTACGAGCAGTACTTC
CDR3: CASSQDWRTYEQYF

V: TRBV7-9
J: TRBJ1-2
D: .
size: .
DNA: TGTGCCAGCACCCAGCTAGAGTCACAAAACTATGGCTACACCTTC
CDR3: CASTQLESQNYGYTF

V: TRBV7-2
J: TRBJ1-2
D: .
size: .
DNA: TGTGCCAGCAGCCAATACCGGGCGGGGGACTATGGCTACACCTTC
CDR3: CASSQYRAGDYGYTF

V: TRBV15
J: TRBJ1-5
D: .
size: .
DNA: TGTGCCACCAGCAGGGGCACGGTTCAGCCCCAGCATTTT
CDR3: CATSRGTVQPQHF